Listed here are 18 T cell receptor beta chains from one sample, sequenced in a study of blood T cell repertoires in COVID-19 (dated by TCRdb to about 2020). Library prep was done by the immunoSEQ multiplex PCR assay. Imported from immuneACCESS, the table was reduced by TCRdb to in-frame sequences with V and J called. These copies leave out some clones; in studies compared against another copy, an unresolved V gene accounts for under half, and the cause of the remainder is not known. The sample table holds some 230,000 clones, of which 70% to 85% were seen once. The ten largest clones take up approximately 15% of the sample. The sample was PBMCs or T cells enriched from blood (not recorded which). The receptor set was obtained from a man aged 35 to 55 who had recovered from COVID-19.

The gene calls are TRBV5-1 and TRBJ1-2; 7 nucleotides match TRBD1. This CDR3 spans 14 amino acids. The germline gives CDR1 SGHRS, CDR2 YFSETQ. The trim removed 3 bases at V and 6 bases at J, leaving 8 bases unmatched. CDR3: CASSSDGTAHGYTF. The DNA for the CDR3 is TGCGCCAGCAGCTCCGACGGGACAGCCCATGGCTACACCTTC.

The chain has TRBV6-4 and TRBJ1-5; the D gene is possibly TRBD1 (5 bases). The CDR3 length is 15 residues. The V gene lost 8 bases and the J gene lost 6 bases, with 20 bases spanning the gap. In germline, CDR1 is MRHNA, CDR2 SNTAGT. CDR3 coding DNA: TGTGCCAGCGGCCCGTGGGGGGGAGGGGTTCAGCCCCAGCATTTT. The encoded protein is CASGPWGGGVQPQHF.

The rearrangement joins TRBV29-1 to TRBJ1-1, with TRBD1 identical over 8 bases. Germline-derived CDR1 and CDR2 are SQVTM and ANQGSEA. This CDR3 has 13 residues. The junction had 7 bases not matched to a gene; V was cut back by 6 bases and J by 4 bases. CDR3 bases: TGCAGCGTCGTCAGGGGGCTGGGCACTGAAGCTTTCTTT. Amino acids: CSVVRGLGTEAFF.

J is TRBJ2-1 and V is TRBV5-1, with 7 bases identical to TRBD1. CDR1 and CDR2 from the germline V gene are SGHRS and YFSETQ. With 4 bases clipped from V and 9 bases from J, the junction kept 16 bases outside the gene matches. The CDR3 is 16 amino acids. CDR3 in DNA: TGCGCCAGCAGCCCCGGAGCCGGGACAGCCGTAGGTGAGCAGTTCTTC. Its translation is CASSPGAGTAVGEQFF.

This chain links TRBV20-1 with TRBJ1-2; D unclear. This CDR3 region has 11 residues. In germline, CDR1 is DFQATT, CDR2 SNEGSKA (reference sequence). Trimming pared 5 bases from V and 9 bases from J, leaving 13 bases between. CDR3 DNA: TGCAGTGCTCCTTTAGGGAGGCGCTACACCTTC. Translated: CSAPLGRRYTF.

The gene calls are TRBV3-1 (or the pseudogene TRBV3-2) and TRBJ2-2, with 7 bases identical to TRBD2. The V gene's germline CDR1 is LGHDT and CDR2 YNNKEL (reference sequence). V was clipped by 4 bases and J by 2 bases; unmatched bases: 7. The CDR3 covers 16 residues. CDR3 sequence reads: CASSRFSGTNTGELFF. The CDR3 DNA reads as TGTGCCAGCAGCCGATTCAGCGGGACTAACACCGGGGAGCTGTTTTTT.

The chain has TRBV7-9 and TRBJ2-3, with 12 bases fitting TRBD2. This CDR3 contains 16 residues. With V trimmed by 2 bases and J by 5 bases, 5 bases remained unmatched. CDR1 SEHNR and CDR2 FQNEAQ come from the germline V gene (reference sequence). Here the CDR3 DNA reads TGTGCCAGCAGCTTACTAGCGGGGGGGCAAGGAGATACGCAGTATTTT. This codes for CASSLLAGGQGDTQYF.

A few counts support this clone. The chain has TRBV7-3 and TRBJ1-1; D is perhaps TRBD1 (6 bases). Per germline, CDR1 SGHTA and CDR2 FQGTGA. The CDR3 runs to 16 residues. V lost 5 bases to trimming and J lost 2 bases, with 18 bases between them. This CDR3 reads CASSLEEGVRNTEAFF. Here the CDR3 DNA reads TGTGCCAGCAGCCTCGAAGAGGGGGTCAGAAACACTGAAGCTTTCTTT.

The genes are TRBV27 and TRBJ1-2; D unclear. This CDR3 region has 14 residues. V was shortened by 0 bases and J by 5 bases, with 10 bases between the two germline ends. The germline V gene has CDR1 MNHEY and CDR2 SMNVEV (reference sequence). CDR3 protein: CASSLSPVVYGYTF. For the CDR3, the DNA is TGTGCCAGCAGTTTATCCCCGGTTGTGTATGGCTACACCTTC.

V usage is TRBV4-2 and J usage is TRBJ1-6, with D perhaps matching TRBD1 (6 bases). CDR1 LGHNA and CDR2 YNFKEQ come from the germline V gene. Trimming shortened V by 4 bases and J by 7 bases, and 8 bases separated the two germline ends. The CDR3 loop spans 13 amino acids. CDR3 nucleotide sequence: TGTGCCAGCAGCCCAGGGGTAAATTCACCCCTCCACTTT. Protein product: CASSPGVNSPLHF.

The chain carries TRBV10-1 and TRBJ2-7; a possible D gene is TRBD2 (6 bases). Between the trimmed V and J ends, which lost 6 bases and 5 bases, there was a span of 14 bases. Germline V gene data show CDR1 as WNHNN and CDR2 as SYGVQD (reference sequence). The CDR3 has 13 amino acids. The CDR3 is CASSREFIDEQYF. CDR3 in DNA: TGCGCCAGCAGCCGGGAGTTTATCGACGAGCAGTACTTC.

The V gene is TRBV3-1 (or the pseudogene TRBV3-2), the J gene TRBJ1-3; tentatively, D is TRBD1 (5 bases). The length of the CDR3 is 14 residues. With 6 bases removed from V and 0 bases from J, the gap between germline ends came to 9 bases. Germline CDR1 is LGHDT and CDR2 is YNNKEL (reference sequence). CDR3 nucleotide sequence: TGTGCCAGCAGTCCGGACAACTCTGGAAACACCATATATTTT. As protein: CASSPDNSGNTIYF.

J is TRBJ1-4 and V is TRBV18, with D perhaps matching TRBD1 (5 bases). Trimming shortened V by 4 bases and J by 3 bases, and 12 bases separated the two germline ends. CDR3 size: 15 residues. Germline CDR1 KGHSH, CDR2 LQKENI. For the CDR3, the DNA is TGTGCCAGCTCACTATTCAGGGCCCCTAATGAAAAACTGTTTTTT. Residues: CASSLFRAPNEKLFF.

The chain joins TRBV7-8 to TRBJ2-3; 13 nucleotides match TRBD2. After removal of 5 bases from V and 4 bases from J, the junction contained 6 bases not matched to a gene. Germline values: CDR1 SGHVS, CDR2 FQNEAQ. The CDR3 runs 16 residues. The CDR3 DNA sequence: TGTGCCAGCAGCCCACTAGCGGGAGGGTTGGCAGATACGCAGTATTTT. This encodes CASSPLAGGLADTQYF.

The J gene is TRBJ1-2, the V gene TRBV7-3; 10 bases agree with TRBD1. Germline V gene sequence: CDR1 SGHTA, CDR2 FQGTGA. J gave up 6 bases and V 5 bases, and 9 bases lay outside the gene matches. The CDR3 extends over 15 amino acids. CDR3 DNA: TGTGCCAGCAGCCTGAGGGGACAGGGGTATGATGGCTACACCTTC. As protein: CASSLRGQGYDGYTF.

V is TRBV7-2 and J is TRBJ1-2, with 10 positions matching TRBD1. The CDR3 loop spans 15 amino acids. J was trimmed by 7 bases and V by 5 bases; bases with no gene match: 10. Germline V gene lookup returns CDR1 SGHTA and CDR2 FQGNSA. CDR3 residues: CASSPGTGALGGYTF. As DNA, the CDR3 is TGTGCCAGCAGCCCCGGGACAGGGGCTCTTGGTGGCTACACCTTC.

The table lists this clone with a count of one. The chain links TRBV5-1 to TRBJ2-3, with 8 bases lining up with TRBD1. The ends lost 4 bases at V and 9 bases at J; junction bases unmatched: 10. Germline V CDR1 and CDR2: SGHRS, YFSETQ. The CDR3 totals 14 residues. CDR3 protein: CASSLTGVGITQYF. CDR3 nucleotides: TGCGCCAGCAGCCTGACAGGGGTGGGGATAACGCAGTATTTT.

The CDR3 sequence is CASSNTGTGIGYTF. The CDR3, as DNA: TGTGCCAGCAGCAATACCGGGACAGGGATTGGCTACACCTTC. The gene calls are TRBV27 and TRBJ1-2; 9 bases line up with TRBD1. V shed 6 bases and J 7 bases; nucleotides not matched to a gene: 9. This CDR3 region has 14 residues. CDR1 and CDR2 (germline): MNHEY, SMNVEV (reference sequence).